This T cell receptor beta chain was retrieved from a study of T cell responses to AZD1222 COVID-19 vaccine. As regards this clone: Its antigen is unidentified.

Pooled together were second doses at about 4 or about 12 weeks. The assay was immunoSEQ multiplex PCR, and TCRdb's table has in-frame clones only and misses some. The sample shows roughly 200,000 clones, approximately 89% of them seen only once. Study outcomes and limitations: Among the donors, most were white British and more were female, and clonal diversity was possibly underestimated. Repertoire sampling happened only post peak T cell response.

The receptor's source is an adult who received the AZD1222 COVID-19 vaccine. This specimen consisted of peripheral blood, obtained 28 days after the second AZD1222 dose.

The CDR3 here is CASSLNTGAGQPQHF. CDR3 in DNA: TGCGCCAGCAGCTTGAACACAGGGGCAGGGCAGCCCCAGCATTTT. The chain combines TRBV5-1 with TRBJ1-5; 7 bases are shared with TRBD1. The CDR3 is 15 amino acids. V lost 1 base to trimming and J lost 7 bases; unmatched junction nucleotides: 8. CDR1 and CDR2 from the germline V gene are SGHRS and YFSETQ.